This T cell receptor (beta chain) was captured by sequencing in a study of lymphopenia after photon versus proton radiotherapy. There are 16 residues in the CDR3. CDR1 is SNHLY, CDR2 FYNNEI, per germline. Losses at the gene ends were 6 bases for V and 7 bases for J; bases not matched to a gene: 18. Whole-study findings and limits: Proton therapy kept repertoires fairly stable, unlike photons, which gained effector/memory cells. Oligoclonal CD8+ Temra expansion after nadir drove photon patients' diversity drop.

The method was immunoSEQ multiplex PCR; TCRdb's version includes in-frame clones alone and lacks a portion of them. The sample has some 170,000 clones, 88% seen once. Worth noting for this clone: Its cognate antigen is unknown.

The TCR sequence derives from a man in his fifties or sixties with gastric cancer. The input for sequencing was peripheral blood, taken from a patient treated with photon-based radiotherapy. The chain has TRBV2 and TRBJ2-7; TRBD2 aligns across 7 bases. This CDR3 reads CASSEIWTSPAGEQYF. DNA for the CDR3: TGTGCCAGCAGCGAGATCTGGACTAGTCCTGCTGGTGAGCAGTACTTC. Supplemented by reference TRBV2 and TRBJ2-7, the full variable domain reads EPEVTQTPSHQVTQMGQEVILRCVPISNHLYFYWYRQILGQKVEFLVSFYNNEISEKSEIFDDQFSVERPDGSNFTLKIRSTKLEDSAMYFCASSEIWTSPAGEQYFGPGTRLTVT.